This TCR beta chain comes out of a study of CD8 T cells in Susac syndrome. Overall study: Susac syndrome patients were untreated, on corticosteroids with some adding intravenous immunoglobulin, or on intravenous immunoglobulin only.

CD8+ and CD4+ T cells circulating in blood were sequenced for TCR beta. This clonotype was picked up one time. As yet, its antigen is unknown. Study-wide findings and caveats: CD4+ T cell repertoires in Susac syndrome lacked clonal expansion.

The CDR3 has 16 amino acids. CDR1 DFQATT and CDR2 SNEGSKA come from the germline V gene (reference sequence). The V gene end was trimmed by 0 bases and the J gene end by 4 bases; junction bases not matched to a gene: 10. Random-hexamer reverse transcription was applied to roughly 0.5 to 1 ug RNA. From the immunoSEQ multiplex PCR reads, TCRdb called clonotypes with MiXCR, one entry per CDR3 protein. Among 240,000 or so distinct CDR3 sequences listed, around 96% were seen once. The TCR sequence derives from a human donor with Susac syndrome. The chain is built from TRBV20-1 and TRBJ2-7; 9 bases are a match to TRBD1. The sample was CD4+ T cells from PBMCs. The CDR3 region has the DNA TGCAGTGCTAGAGACCCCTCACAGGGGGCTGGGTACGAGCAGTACTTC. It encodes CSARDPSQGAGYEQYF.